A selection of T cell receptor beta chains follows, all from one sample in a study of vaccination and CD4 T cells after COVID-19. These receptors have no identified antigens. TCRdb processed the PCR reads anew with MiXCR; each CDR3 protein has one entry. Of approximately 7,300 distinct CDR3 sequences in the sample, about a third were seen once. The sample was CD4+ T cells from blood, cultured in vitro. The source is a human donor in good health. The CDR3 runs from the conserved cysteine through the conserved F or W. A D gene is named only where the DNA matches it firmly. Size tells how often a clone was seen (once, few, many) or the class of an expanded clone, and some rows leave it out.

j_gene: TRBJ2-4
abundance: .
d_gene: .
v_gene: TRBV19
CDR3nt: TGTGCCACCTCCAGGGGGATGTATTCTACGGGGGGAGCCAAAAACATTCAGTACTTC
CDR3aa: CATSRGMYSTGGAKNIQYF

j_gene: TRBJ1-2
abundance: .
d_gene: .
v_gene: TRBV11-1
CDR3nt: TGTGCCAGCAGCCCTAGGCAGGGAATCTATGGCTACACCTTC
CDR3aa: CASSPRQGIYGYTF

j_gene: TRBJ1-5
abundance: few
d_gene: .
v_gene: TRBV12-3/TRBV12-4
CDR3nt: TGTGCCAGCAGGCCGACAGGTACTAATCAGCCCCAGCATTTT
CDR3aa: CASRPTGTNQPQHF

j_gene: TRBJ1-5
abundance: .
d_gene: TRBD1
v_gene: TRBV15
CDR3nt: TGTGCCACCAGCAGAAGTGCCGGACAGGGGGGTCAGCCCCAGCATTTT
CDR3aa: CATSRSAGQGGQPQHF

j_gene: TRBJ1-2
abundance: few
d_gene: .
v_gene: TRBV6-1
CDR3nt: TGTGCCAGCAGCCCTACGGATGGGGCTGGCTACACCTTC
CDR3aa: CASSPTDGAGYTF

j_gene: TRBJ2-5
abundance: .
d_gene: TRBD2
v_gene: TRBV7-9
CDR3nt: TGTGCCAGCAGTTCAAGCGGGGGGGCCGATTTTACGGAGACCCAGTACTTC
CDR3aa: CASSSSGGADFTETQYF

j_gene: TRBJ1-2
abundance: .
d_gene: .
v_gene: TRBV4-2
CDR3nt: TGTGCCAGCAGCCAAGACGCGGGGGGGTCGTATGGCTACACCTTC
CDR3aa: CASSQDAGGSYGYTF

j_gene: TRBJ2-1
abundance: few
d_gene: .
v_gene: TRBV7-3
CDR3nt: TGTGCCAGCAGCTTAAGTTTGGGGGAGCAGTTCTTC
CDR3aa: CASSLSLGEQFF

j_gene: TRBJ2-3
abundance: .
d_gene: .
v_gene: TRBV6-4
CDR3nt: TGTGCCAGCTCCCGGGGGGCTGTATCAGATACGCAGTATTTT
CDR3aa: CASSRGAVSDTQYF

j_gene: TRBJ1-2
abundance: few
d_gene: .
v_gene: TRBV19
CDR3nt: TGTGCCAGTAGCCCCTCCGGGACATCTAGCTACACCTTC
CDR3aa: CASSPSGTSSYTF

j_gene: TRBJ1-1
abundance: .
d_gene: .
v_gene: TRBV7-9
CDR3nt: TGTGCCAGCAGCCCGGGGGGGATCACCGGAGCTTTCTTT
CDR3aa: CASSPGGITGAFF

j_gene: TRBJ1-1
abundance: few
d_gene: TRBD1
v_gene: TRBV20-1
CDR3nt: TGCAGTGCGTCGACAGGGGGGCACACTGAAGCTTTCTTT
CDR3aa: CSASTGGHTEAFF

j_gene: TRBJ1-5
abundance: .
d_gene: .
v_gene: TRBV20-1
CDR3nt: TGCAGTGCTAGAGATATCAGCAATCAGCCCCAGCATTTT
CDR3aa: CSARDISNQPQHF

j_gene: TRBJ2-1
abundance: once
d_gene: .
v_gene: TRBV24-1
CDR3nt: TGTGCCACCAGTGGCCTGGGGGGCATGGAGCAGTTCTTC
CDR3aa: CATSGLGGMEQFF

j_gene: TRBJ1-6
abundance: few
d_gene: .
v_gene: TRBV7-2
CDR3nt: TGTGCCAGCAGCTTAGTAAACACGGATAATTCACCCCTCCACTTT
CDR3aa: CASSLVNTDNSPLHF

j_gene: TRBJ1-2
abundance: .
d_gene: .
v_gene: TRBV18
CDR3nt: TGTGCCAGCTCACCGGGGGCTGCGGCTAACTATGGCTACACCTTC
CDR3aa: CASSPGAAANYGYTF

j_gene: TRBJ1-1
abundance: .
d_gene: .
v_gene: TRBV21-1
CDR3nt: .
CDR3aa: CASSPYLCVRNTEAFF

j_gene: TRBJ1-2
abundance: few
d_gene: .
v_gene: TRBV20-1
CDR3nt: TGCAGTGCTAGAGATCCCTCTCGAGGGGTTCGGGGCTATGGCTACACCTTC
CDR3aa: CSARDPSRGVRGYGYTF

j_gene: TRBJ2-7
abundance: .
d_gene: TRBD2
v_gene: TRBV18
CDR3nt: TGTGCCAGCTCACCAAACGGGGGGGCCCTTGGGGAGCAGTACTTC
CDR3aa: CASSPNGGALGEQYF

j_gene: TRBJ2-5
abundance: .
d_gene: TRBD2
v_gene: TRBV12-3/TRBV12-4
CDR3nt: TGTGCCAGCACCCAATTCACCGGGACTAGGCAAGAGACCCAGTACTTC
CDR3aa: CASTQFTGTRQETQYF

j_gene: TRBJ1-6
abundance: .
d_gene: TRBD1
v_gene: TRBV2
CDR3nt: TGTGCCAGCAGTGGAGAAGGGGGCGAAGGTTCACCCCTCCACTTT
CDR3aa: CASSGEGGEGSPLHF

j_gene: TRBJ2-3
abundance: medium-sized
d_gene: .
v_gene: TRBV5-1
CDR3nt: TGCGCCAGCAGCTTATGGGGCTCTAGCACAGATACGCAGTATTTT
CDR3aa: CASSLWGSSTDTQYF

j_gene: TRBJ2-3
abundance: .
d_gene: TRBD1
v_gene: TRBV20-1
CDR3nt: TGCAGTGCGACTGGGGACAGGGCCGATACGCAGTATTTT
CDR3aa: CSATGDRADTQYF

j_gene: TRBJ1-5
abundance: .
d_gene: .
v_gene: TRBV12-3/TRBV12-4
CDR3nt: TGTGCCAGCAGCCCTGACGGCGGATTTCGGCCCCAGCATTTT
CDR3aa: CASSPDGGFRPQHF

j_gene: TRBJ1-1
abundance: .
d_gene: .
v_gene: TRBV6-1
CDR3nt: TGTGCCAGCAGTGTTCAACTCCGCACTGAAGCTTTCTTT
CDR3aa: CASSVQLRTEAFF

j_gene: TRBJ2-5
abundance: once
d_gene: .
v_gene: TRBV20-1
CDR3nt: TGCAGTGCTAGAGGTGCCTGGGCGGGGACCCGGGAGACCCAGTACTTC
CDR3aa: CSARGAWAGTRETQYF

j_gene: TRBJ1-2
abundance: medium-sized
d_gene: TRBD1
v_gene: TRBV20-1
CDR3nt: TGCAGTGCTTATGACAGGGTCCGTGGCTACACCTTC
CDR3aa: CSAYDRVRGYTF

j_gene: TRBJ2-4
abundance: few
d_gene: .
v_gene: TRBV27
CDR3nt: TGTGCCAGCAGGTCGGTGAAGGAGTCCCTAGCCAAAAACATTCAGTACTTC
CDR3aa: CASRSVKESLAKNIQYF

j_gene: TRBJ2-1
abundance: .
d_gene: TRBD2
v_gene: TRBV5-1
CDR3nt: TGCGCCAGCAGCCGGGGGGGCAGCTACAATGAGCAGTTCTTC
CDR3aa: CASSRGGSYNEQFF